A single sample is the source of the 28 T cell receptor beta chains below, sequenced in a study of T cell repertoires in cytomegalovirus infection (dated by TCRdb to the late 2010s). The treatment or condition label on this specimen signifies: in vitro stimulation with specific CMV peptide epitopes to enrich CMV-specific T cells. No antigen is known for these receptors. The sample was run on an Illumina HiSeq 1500. The raw public data were reprocessed by TCRdb itself: fastp quality trimming at Q25, MiXCR clonotype calling, in-frame beta chains only. Each CDR3 protein gets just one entry, which takes the most common genes and DNA from the rows behind it. This sample is represented by about 830,000 distinct CDR3 sequences; around a third of them were singletons. The top ten clones comprise around an eighth of the sample. The starting material was cultured CD8+ T cells from PBMCs, obtained from culture after CMV antigen stimulation. The source of these receptors is a human donor in good health (CMV status not recorded). Some clones in this sample may be carry-over from other donors' samples.

This clonotype occurred a few times. The genes are TRBV2 and TRBJ2-7, with D hard to call. The CDR3 runs 11 residues. Germline V gives CDR1 SNHLY, CDR2 FYNNEI. V lost 2 bases to trimming and J lost 3 bases, with 2 bases between them. In DNA form, the CDR3 reads TGTGCCAGCAGTGAACTCTACGAGCAGTACGTC. Translation gives CASSELYEQYV.

This clonotype has a count of ten or more. CDR3 DNA sequence: TGTGCCAGCAGCTTAGACGGAGGCGATTATAGCAATCAGCCCCAGCATTTT. This translates into CASSLDGGDYSNQPQHF. The chain recombines TRBV7-2 with TRBJ1-5; D remains ambiguous. Trimming stripped 1 base from V and 0 bases from J, with 13 bases between. The germline V gene has CDR1 SGHTA and CDR2 FQGNSA. The CDR3 has 17 residues.

CDR3 sequence reads: CASSPGKDNSNQPQHF. As DNA, the CDR3 is TGTGCCAGCAGCCCTGGGAAAGACAATAGCAATCAGCCCCAGCATTTT. The chain carries TRBV7-9 and TRBJ1-5; D remains ambiguous. CDR1 is SEHNR, CDR2 FQNEAQ, per germline (reference sequence). This CDR3 has 16 amino acids. The V end lost 5 bases, the J end lost 0 bases, and 14 bases lay between the germline ends.

The chain carries TRBV5-4 and TRBJ2-6; D possibly corresponds to TRBD2 (6 bases). The germline gives CDR1 SGHNT, CDR2 YYREEE (reference sequence). This CDR3 has 16 amino acids. The V gene lost 0 bases and the J gene lost 2 bases, with 9 bases spanning the gap. In DNA form, the CDR3 reads TGTGCCAGCAGCTTGGAGGGCGGGGCTGGGGCCAACGTCCTGACTTTC. Its protein is CASSLEGGAGANVLTF.

The genes are TRBV7-6 and TRBJ1-5; no clear D gene. Trimming took off 3 bases at V and 7 bases at J, with 13 bases between the two ends. Germline V gives CDR1 SGHVS, CDR2 FNYEAQ. The CDR3 length is 14 residues. The CDR3 nucleotides are TGTGCCAGCAGCTTTAAGGGAAACGGCCAGCCCCAGCATTTT. Translated, it gives CASSFKGNGQPQHF.

The J gene is TRBJ2-7, the V gene TRBV7-6; D uncertain. CDR1 SGHVS and CDR2 FNYEAQ come from the germline V gene. V gave up 2 bases and J gave up 3 bases, with 14 bases separating them. CDR3 length: 15 residues. The CDR3 is CASSLTESMVYEQYF. CDR3 DNA sequence: TGTGCCAGCAGCTTAACGGAAAGCATGGTCTACGAGCAGTACTTC.

The genes are TRBV12-3 or TRBV12-4 and TRBJ2-1, with 8 nucleotides matching TRBD2. This CDR3 spans 16 amino acids. The ends lost 8 bases at V and 5 bases at J; junction bases unmatched: 14. The CDR3: CASAGDRGGGHNEQFF. The CDR3 region has the DNA TGTGCCAGCGCCGGTGATCGGGGGGGAGGACACAATGAGCAGTTCTTC.

In regard to this clonotype: A much more abundant neighbour one base away suggests this may be a read error. This sequence joins TRBV7-2 and TRBJ2-5; D possibly uses TRBD1 or TRBD2 (5 bases each). Germline lookup yields CDR1 SGHTA and CDR2 FQGNSA. The CDR3 covers 15 residues. V was trimmed by 2 bases and J by 1 base, leaving 11 bases between them. CDR3 region: CASSLSDGTQETQYF. CDR3 DNA: TGTGCCAGCAGCTTATCCGACGGGACCCAAGAGACCCAGTACTTC.

This clonotype was detected ten times or more. V usage is TRBV6-2 or TRBV6-3 and J usage is TRBJ2-7; no clear D gene. Trimming removed 2 bases from V and 3 bases from J, with 8 bases in between. Germline V gene sequence: CDR1 MNHEY, CDR2 SVGEGT. The CDR3 runs 13 residues. The CDR3 DNA reads as TGTGCCAGCAGTTACAACAGTTACTACGAGCAGTACGTC. It translates to CASSYNSYYEQYV.

This clonotype has only a few counts. The CDR3 nucleotides read TGTGCCAGCACCCCGGGGGGTTTCGGGTATGGCTACACCTTC. Protein sequence: CASTPGGFGYGYTF. This chain joins TRBV12-3 or TRBV12-4 and TRBJ1-2; tentatively, D is TRBD1 (5 bases). Trimming cost V 7 bases and J 5 bases, with 17 bases left between them. The CDR3 is 14 residues long.

The chain employs TRBV6-6 and TRBJ1-6; D uncertain. The V and J ends lost 1 base and 5 bases respectively, with 12 bases between them. The CDR3 spans 16 residues. Germline CDR1 reads MNHNY; CDR2 reads SVGAGI (reference sequence). In nucleotides, the CDR3 is TGTGCCAGCAGTTACTGGACGACACAAAATAATTCACCCCTCCACTTT. This gives the protein CASSYWTTQNNSPLHF.

The chain uses TRBV7-9 and TRBJ2-1, with TRBD2 matching 8 bases. Germline CDR1 reads SEHNR; CDR2 reads FQNEAQ (reference sequence). Losses at the gene ends were 4 bases for V and 5 bases for J; bases not matched to a gene: 13. The CDR3 spans 17 residues. The CDR3 bases are TGTGCCAGCAGCTCCGGGGAAGCGGGGGTTTCCCACAATGAGCAGTTCTTC. Amino acid sequence: CASSSGEAGVSHNEQFF.

The V gene is TRBV6-2 or TRBV6-3, the J gene TRBJ2-1; the match to TRBD1 covers 8 bases. This CDR3 is built from 16 residues. The V gene's germline CDR1 is MNHEY and CDR2 SVGEGT. V trimming: 5 bases; J trimming: 8 bases; junction bases outside the gene matches: 14. The CDR3 spells CASSTYRGTRRDEQFF. The CDR3, as DNA: TGTGCCAGCAGTACCTACAGGGGGACCCGAAGGGATGAGCAGTTCTTC.

This clonotype was found a few times. V and J are TRBV7-8 and TRBJ2-5, with 8 positions matching TRBD2. Trimming removed 4 bases from V and 5 bases from J; junction bases left unmatched: 6. The CDR3 extends over 14 amino acids. Germline CDR1 reads SGHVS; CDR2 reads FQNEAQ. In DNA form, the CDR3 reads TGTGCCAGCAGCTCCGGGGGGGCGGACGAGACCCAGTACTTC. It yields the protein CASSSGGADETQYF.

This clonotype has more than one count but fewer than ten. For the CDR3, the DNA is TGTGCCAGCAGCTTGACTAGCGGGGGGGCCCCGGGCACAGATACGCAGTATTTT. Translating it yields CASSLTSGGAPGTDTQYF. The V and J genes are TRBV5-4 and TRBJ2-3, with 13 bases identical to TRBD2. The CDR3 covers 18 residues. With V trimmed by 1 base and J by 1 base, 6 bases remained unmatched. Germline V lookup: CDR1 SGHNT, CDR2 YYREEE (reference sequence).

This chain joins TRBV11-1 and TRBJ2-1, with TRBD2 matching 12 bases. The CDR3 totals 15 residues. CDR1 is SGHAT and CDR2 is FQDESV in the germline V gene (reference sequence). V was pared by 5 bases and J by 4 bases, with 3 bases of the junction left unmatched. CDR3 amino acids: CASSRGTSGYNEQFF. CDR3 bases: TGTGCCAGCAGCCGCGGGACTAGCGGGTACAATGAGCAGTTCTTC.

This clonotype has only a few counts. J is TRBJ1-1 and V is TRBV7-6, with D hard to call. The V and J ends lost 4 bases and 1 base respectively, with 7 bases between them. The CDR3 is 13 residues long. Per germline, CDR1 SGHVS and CDR2 FNYEAQ. Here the CDR3 DNA reads TGTGCCAGCAGCTCCTGGCCGAACACTGAAGCTTTCTTT. Protein sequence: CASSSWPNTEAFF.

The chain joins TRBV27 to TRBJ2-2; weak D call: TRBD2 (6 bases). The CDR3 runs to 17 residues. V lost 0 bases and J lost 8, with 19 bases in between. The V gene's germline CDR1 is MNHEY and CDR2 SMNVEV (reference sequence). CDR3 nucleotides: TGTGCCAGCAGTTTATCGGGGAGCTGGGGGGTCGGGGGGGAGCTGTTTTTT. Translation: CASSLSGSWGVGGELFF.

This clonotype has ten or more counts. This chain links TRBV7-2 with TRBJ2-7, with 10 nucleotides matching TRBD2. The CDR3 length is 14 residues. V dropped 5 bases and J dropped 3; count of bases not matched to a gene: 4. The V gene's germline CDR1 is SGHTA and CDR2 FQGNSA. CDR3 DNA sequence: TGTGCCAGCAGCCCAGCTAGCGGGGGCTACGAGCAGTACTTC. Translation: CASSPASGGYEQYF.

This chain links TRBV20-1 with TRBJ2-7; perhaps TRBD1 as D (6 bases). Trimming shortened V by 6 bases and J by 2 bases, and 20 bases separated the two germline ends. The CDR3 totals 15 residues. The germline CDR1 and CDR2 sequences are DFQATT and SNEGSKA (reference sequence). CDR3 region: CSALPGHLPTYEQYF. CDR3 nucleotides: TGCAGTGCATTACCGGGACACTTACCAACCTACGAGCAGTACTTC.

This chain uses TRBV7-9 with TRBJ2-1, with 8 positions matching TRBD2. The CDR3 runs 19 residues. Germline V gives CDR1 SEHNR, CDR2 FQNEAQ (reference sequence). V shed 6 bases and J 0 bases; nucleotides not matched to a gene: 16. The CDR3 DNA is TGTGCCAGCAGTTCTATAACCCTGGGACTAGGGAGCTCCTACAATGAGCAGTTCTTC. Amino acid sequence: CASSSITLGLGSSYNEQFF.

This clonotype showed up just a few times. The chain links TRBV12-3 or TRBV12-4 to TRBJ1-1; D perhaps matches TRBD1 (5 bases). V lost 6 bases and J lost 0, with 14 bases in between. This CDR3 region has 15 residues. This chain's CDR3 is CASSLDSQLNTEAFF. In DNA form, the CDR3 reads TGTGCCAGCAGCCTCGACAGCCAATTGAACACTGAAGCTTTCTTT.

The J gene is TRBJ1-1, the V gene TRBV19; no firm D call. The CDR3 is made up of 11 amino acids. Trimming took off 10 bases at V and 6 bases at J, with 12 bases between the two ends. CDR1 is LNHDA and CDR2 is SQIVND in the germline V gene (reference sequence). The CDR3 region is CATYVGAEAFF. CDR3 nucleotide sequence: TGTGCCACCTACGTTGGAGCTGAAGCTTTCTTT.

The chain uses TRBV29-1 and TRBJ1-2; possibly TRBD1 for D (5 bases). This CDR3 region has 12 residues. Germline CDR1 SQVTM, CDR2 ANQGSEA. The germline V and J ends were trimmed by 5 bases and 3 bases, with 10 bases remaining between them. The CDR3, as DNA: TGCAGCGTTCTGAGGGGATACTATGGCTACACCTTC. Residues: CSVLRGYYGYTF.

The CDR3 here is CASSGRTGDAGELFF. The CDR3 nucleotides read TGTGCCAGCAGCGGGAGGACAGGGGACGCCGGGGAGCTGTTTTTT. The chain is built from TRBV7-9 and TRBJ2-2; 9 bases are a match to TRBD1. J was trimmed by 6 bases and V by 5 bases; bases with no gene match: 7. Germline values: CDR1 SEHNR, CDR2 FQNEAQ (reference sequence). This CDR3 region has 15 residues.

This clonotype was recorded only once. The chain is built from TRBV20-1 and TRBJ2-7; unclear D gene. Trimming removed 6 bases from V and 0 bases from J, with 21 bases in between. The length of the CDR3 is 16 residues. CDR1 is DFQATT and CDR2 is SNEGSKA in the germline V gene (reference sequence). CDR3 loop: CSAPVGLSVASYEQYF. The CDR3 nucleotides read TGCAGTGCCCCCGTCGGGCTAAGCGTGGCCTCCTACGAGCAGTACTTC.

This clonotype was seen ten or more times. The chain recombines TRBV7-6 with TRBJ2-5; the D call may be TRBD1 or TRBD2 (5 bases each). Trimming cost V 11 bases and J 4 bases, with 32 bases left between them. The germline CDR1 and CDR2 sequences are SGHVS and FNYEAQ. The CDR3 is 18 residues long. In DNA form, the CDR3 reads TGTGCCGTGCGGGCACCCTTTAGGGGCAGATCTCCCAGAGAGACCCAGTACTTC. It yields the protein CAVRAPFRGRSPRETQYF.

There are a few counts of this clonotype. The chain's CDR3 is CASSLGDISYEQYV. CDR3 in DNA: TGTGCCAGCAGCTTGGGGGACATCTCCTACGAGCAGTACGTC. The chain recombines TRBV5-5 with TRBJ2-7; weak D call: TRBD1 (6 bases). CDR1 is SGHKS, CDR2 YYEKEE, per germline (reference sequence). V lost 0 bases and J 0 bases, leaving 7 bases between the germline ends. The CDR3 contains 14 residues.